The present T cell receptor beta chain was sequenced within a study of PD-1 blockade in classical Hodgkin lymphoma. Notes on the study in general: Patients starting nivolumab under 1 year after ASCT were excluded. Newly diagnosed patients and complete responders had comparable diversity at baseline. Newly diagnosed patients had baseline TCR diversity that was reportedly lower than that of healthy donors.

As for time point: cycle 4 day 1 (C4D1), after 6 weeks of nivolumab. All patients experienced relapse after autologous stem cell transplantation, and brentuximab vedotin exposure was variable. V lost 6 bases, J lost 7 bases, and 8 bases stayed unmatched. CDR1 and CDR2 from the germline V gene are MNHEY and SVGAGI. The CDR3 has 15 residues. The table lists this clone with a count of one. No antigen is known for it. Using immunoSEQ multiplex PCR, the repertoire was profiled, and TCRdb retains in-frame clones only, with some absent. The sample lists 99,000 or so clones, roughly nine tenths occurring once.

The sequenced sample was peripheral blood mononuclear cells (PBMCs), obtained before the fourth cycle of nivolumab. The source is a human donor with classical Hodgkin lymphoma. The chain recombines TRBV6-5 with TRBJ2-7; 14 bases map to TRBD2. Here the CDR3 reads CASSFGTSGSREQYF. The CDR3 nucleotides read TGTGCCAGCAGCTTCGGGACTAGCGGGAGTAGGGAGCAGTACTTC.